What follows are 29 T cell receptor beta chains derived from one specimen sequenced in a study of tumor-infiltrating lymphocytes in primary liver carcinoma. Total RNA and DNA came together from roughly 20-30 mg of bulk tissue without cell sorting. Total RNA (approximately 0.5 ug) served as template for TCR beta cDNA synthesis primed by a constant-region primer. Three rounds of nested multiplex PCR with slightly modified ARM-PCR produced TCR beta libraries. The two initial PCR rounds, about 9 cycles each, used TRBV1-TRBV30 forward and C-beta reverse primers. TCRdb passed the multiplex PCR reads through MiXCR, listing each CDR3 protein once. The top ten clones hold roughly 18% of a sample with about 190,000 distinct CDR3 sequences, around 81% of them seen once. Input material: tumor tissue from primary liver carcinoma. Receptors were obtained from a man aged 40-49 years with primary liver carcinoma and hepatitis B virus infection.

With respect to this clonotype: In this CDR3 the conserved last residue, phenylalanine or tryptophan, is missing, so a read error is likely. The chain is built from TRBV6-5 and TRBJ2-7; D assignment may be TRBD1 or TRBD2 (5 bases each). The CDR3 sequence is 14 residues long. V was trimmed by 5 bases and J by 5 bases, leaving 16 bases between them. CDR1 MNHEY and CDR2 SVGAGI come from the germline V gene. CDR3 sequence: CASSPGLGLNEQYL. For the CDR3, the DNA is TGTGCCAGCAGTCCGGGGCTAGGATTGAACGAGCAGTACTTG.

J is TRBJ2-1 and V is TRBV5-1; D is unclear. The germline CDR1 and CDR2 sequences are SGHRS and YFSETQ. The CDR3 is 14 amino acids. V dropped 4 bases and J dropped 8 bases, with 16 bases sitting between them. The CDR3: CASSRQTGSDEQFF. CDR3 in DNA: TGCGCCAGCAGCCGCCAGACTGGTTCCGATGAGCAGTTCTTC.

CDR3 loop: CASSSKRIETQYF. In DNA, the CDR3 is TGTGCCAGCAGCTCTAAGAGGATAGAGACCCAGTACTTC. The genes are TRBV5-4 and TRBJ2-5; D is undetermined. The V end lost 3 bases, the J end lost 4 bases, and 10 bases lay between the germline ends. The germline CDR1 and CDR2 sequences are SGHNT and YYREEE (reference sequence). The CDR3 runs to 13 residues.

Turning to this clonotype: The junction does not match germline at one end; this may be a read error. V and J are TRBV29-1 and TRBJ1-1; possibly TRBD1 for D (5 bases). The CDR3 has 15 amino acids. CDR1 and CDR2 from the germline V gene are SQVTM and ANQGSEA. The CDR3 loop is CSAEPGWGLNTEAFF. CDR3 DNA: TGCAGCGCTGAACCGGGGTGGGGACTGAACACTGAAGCTTTCTTT.

Points on this clonotype: A read error may be the cause here, since a much bigger clone is one base away. The chain recombines TRBV30 with TRBJ2-1; D is unclear. Germline CDR1 is GTSNPN and CDR2 is SVGIG (reference sequence). V dropped 1 base and J dropped 0 bases, with 13 bases sitting between them. The CDR3 totals 16 residues. The CDR3 DNA reads TGTGCCTGGAGTGACTCGACTGCCAACTCCTACAATGAGCAGTTCTTC. Its translation: CAWSDSTANSYNEQFF.

Details on this clonotype: An end of the junction differs from the germline gene, which may be a read error. The chain couples TRBV11-2 to TRBJ2-4, with D perhaps matching TRBD2 (5 bases). The CDR3 consists of 15 residues. Germline CDR1 reads SGHAT; CDR2 reads FQNNGV. The CDR3 sequence: CANTTSAVAKIIQYF. CDR3 nucleotides: TGTGCCAACACCACTTCAGCGGTAGCCAAAATCATTCAGTACTTC.

Comment on this clonotype: This CDR3 is missing its conserved last phenylalanine or tryptophan, likely due to a read error. V gene TRBV4-2 combines with J gene TRBJ1-6; a weak D match, TRBD1 (5 bases). CDR1 is LGHNA, CDR2 YNFKEQ, per germline. The CDR3 has 16 amino acids. CDR3 DNA: TGTGCCAGTAGCCAAGAGGGGTCAGGAGGAGATTCACCCCTCCACTTA. This gives the protein CASSQEGSGGDSPLHL.

Note on this clonotype: Possible read error: a much larger clone is one base away. The chain uses TRBV28 and TRBJ2-7, with D possibly being TRBD1 (6 bases). Per the germline V gene, CDR1 is MDHEN and CDR2 is SYDVKM. This CDR3 is built from 14 residues. CDR3 sequence (DNA): TGTACCAGCAGTTTAAGACAGGTATCCTACGAGCAGTACTTC. Amino acids: CTSSLRQVSYEQYF.

There are a few counts of this clonotype. A much larger clone differs from this one at a single base, so this may be a read error. The rearrangement joins TRBV5-4 to TRBJ1-4; TRBD1 aligns across 7 bases. The V gene's germline CDR1 is SGHNT and CDR2 YYREEE (reference sequence). This CDR3 is built from 15 residues. The CDR3 DNA follows: TGTGCCAGCAGCTTTACCGGGACAGCAAATGAAGAACTGTTTTTT. As protein: CASSFTGTANEELFF.

In the case of this clonotype: Relative to the germline gene, one junction end is altered; a read error may explain this. This chain joins TRBV11-2 and TRBJ2-5; 7 bases agree with TRBD2. Germline CDR1 is SGHAT and CDR2 is FQNNGV. CDR3 size: 15 residues. The DNA for the CDR3 is TGTGCCAGCAGTCGTTGGACTAGTCCCGCGGAGACCCATTATTTC. Residues: CASSRWTSPAETHYF.

This rearrangement joins TRBV6-4 to TRBJ2-2; D uncertain. The CDR3 length is 13 residues. V was shortened by 6 bases and J by 4 bases, with 9 bases between the two germline ends. Germline V lookup: CDR1 MRHNA, CDR2 SNTAGT. Written as DNA, the CDR3 is TGTGCCAGCAGCTTTGAAAGCACCGGGGAGCTGTTTTTT. Amino acids: CASSFESTGELFF.

This clonotype was detected many times. The rearrangement joins TRBV10-3 to TRBJ2-1; a possible D gene is TRBD1 (5 bases). Trimming pared 0 bases from V and 2 bases from J, leaving 8 bases between. In germline, CDR1 is ENHRY, CDR2 SYGVKD. There are 15 residues in the CDR3. The CDR3 protein is CAISESSGPYNEQFF. Written as DNA, the CDR3 is TGTGCCATCAGTGAGTCGTCAGGGCCCTACAATGAGCAGTTCTTC.

This chain connects TRBV11-1 to TRBJ2-1; 9 bases are shared with TRBD2. V gave up 11 bases and J gave up 9 bases; unmatched junction bases: 23. The CDR3 has 17 amino acids. Germline V gene lookup returns CDR1 SGHAT and CDR2 FQDESV (reference sequence). CDR3 in DNA: TGTGCCGGTAGCTCCCCTACTGGCGGGAGGGCCTTTAGTGAGCAGTTCTTC. This translates into CAGSSPTGGRAFSEQFF.

On this clonotype itself: Since no conserved phenylalanine or tryptophan closes the CDR3, a read error is the likely cause. The chain is built from TRBV30 and TRBJ1-1; no clear D. Germline V CDR1 and CDR2: GTSNPN, SVGIG (reference sequence). V was cut by 1 base and J by 7 bases, with 13 bases left in between. The length of the CDR3 is 13 residues. CDR3 bases: TGTGCCTGGAGTGCGGATAGGAGGAATGAAGCTTTCCTT. Encoded protein: CAWSADRRNEAFL.

The chain employs TRBV5-1 and TRBJ2-3, with D possibly TRBD1 on 5 matching bases. CDR3 length: 16 residues. V was cut by 1 base and J by 7 bases, with 19 bases left in between. CDR1 SGHRS and CDR2 YFSETQ come from the germline V gene. The CDR3 nucleotides read TGCGCCAGCAGCTTGAACGGCCATGCTAGGACATATACGCAGTATTTT. Its translation is CASSLNGHARTYTQYF.

The rearrangement links TRBV6-6 to TRBJ1-5; D is unresolved. The DNA matches TRBJ2-3 better at its end, which makes the J call doubtful. This CDR3 has 17 amino acids. Germline-derived CDR1 and CDR2 are MNHNY and SVGAGI (reference sequence). CDR3: CASSPHLHDRFNQPQYF. The DNA for the CDR3 is TGTGCCAGCAGCCCCCACCTGCACGATCGCTTCAATCAGCCCCAGTATTTT.

About this clonotype: One junction end disagrees with the germline gene, perhaps due to a read error. The chain joins TRBV11-3 to TRBJ2-1; no firm D call. Germline CDR1 is SGHNT and CDR2 is YENEEA. The CDR3 has 14 residues. DNA of the CDR3: TGTGCCAACAGCTTAGGCGTCCCGAACAATGAGCAGTTTTTC. As protein: CANSLGVPNNEQFF.

Regarding this clonotype: As the CDR3 is not closed by the conserved phenylalanine or tryptophan, this likely results from a read error. The rearrangement joins TRBV28 to TRBJ2-3; D is tentatively TRBD1 or TRBD2 (6 bases each). Germline V CDR1 and CDR2: MDHEN, SYDVKM. This CDR3 is 15 amino acids long. The CDR3 DNA follows: TGTGCCAGCAGAGGGGGGAATACAGGCACAGATAAGCAGTATATT. It codes for CASRGGNTGTDKQYI.

In regard to this clonotype: One end of the junction does not line up with germline, which may come from a read error. The genes are TRBV6-1 and TRBJ2-3, with D unclear. This CDR3 has 11 amino acids. The germline gives CDR1 MNHNS, CDR2 SASEGT. The CDR3 loop is CASHLTDTKYF. As DNA, the CDR3 is TGTGCCAGTCACCTTACAGATACGAAGTATTTT.

About this clonotype itself: Mismatch with germline at one junction end may stem from a read error. The rearrangement joins TRBV28 to TRBJ2-1; D call uncertain. Germline assignment: CDR1 MDHEN and CDR2 SYDVKM. The CDR3 sequence is 14 residues long. The CDR3 sequence is CASSRVLAYIEQFF. The CDR3 DNA reads TGTGCCAGCAGTCGGGTCTTGGCCTACATTGAGCAGTTCTTC.

V usage is TRBV6-6 and J usage is TRBJ2-7; 7 bases align to TRBD2. This CDR3 has 15 amino acids. Germline V lookup: CDR1 MNHNY, CDR2 SVGAGI (reference sequence). J gave up 1 base and V 6 bases, and 9 bases lay outside the gene matches. In DNA form, the CDR3 reads TGTGCCAGCAGGACATTGGGGGGGGTGTCCTACGAGCAGTACTTC. Protein product: CASRTLGGVSYEQYF.

This clonotype was recorded only once. The chain joins TRBV6-1 to TRBJ2-7, with 7 bases that match TRBD2. With V trimmed by 6 bases and J by 3 bases, 11 bases remained unmatched. The CDR3 spans 15 residues. Germline V lookup: CDR1 MNHNS, CDR2 SASEGT. The CDR3 reads CASSRDETSNYEQYF. The CDR3 DNA sequence: TGTGCCAGCAGCCGGGACGAGACTAGCAACTACGAGCAGTACTTC.

This clonotype was recorded a few times. A read error may explain this, as a much larger clone is one base away. This chain links TRBV6-1 with TRBJ2-3; D is uncertain. The CDR3 extends over 11 amino acids. Germline loops: CDR1 MNHNS, CDR2 SASEGT. The CDR3 bases are TGTGTCAGCAATTTCGGAGATACGCAGTATTTT. Translated, it gives CVSNFGDTQYF.

This clonotype was picked up many times. The chain couples TRBV11-2 to TRBJ2-1; 10 bases fit TRBD2. With V trimmed by 1 base and J by 3 bases, 3 bases remained unmatched. This CDR3 comprises 16 residues. Germline V gives CDR1 SGHAT, CDR2 FQNNGV. Here the CDR3 DNA reads TGTGCCAGCAGCTTAGTTGGGACTAGCGACTACAATGAGCAGTTCTTC. Protein: CASSLVGTSDYNEQFF.

A note on this clonotype: Likely a read error: the CDR3 ends without its conserved phenylalanine or tryptophan. This chain joins TRBV2 and TRBJ2-3; D is undetermined. Germline lookup yields CDR1 SNHLY and CDR2 FYNNEI. V gave up 9 bases and J gave up 5 bases, with 9 bases separating them. The CDR3 runs to 11 residues. The chain's CDR3 is CASSSEDTQYL. CDR3 nucleotide sequence: TGTGCCAGTAGTTCCGAAGATACGCAGTATCTT.

About this clonotype itself: It may be a read error: a sequence one base away is much more abundant. The chain carries TRBV25-1 and TRBJ1-3; a weak D match, TRBD1 (6 bases). The V gene lost 6 bases and the J gene lost 2 bases, with 14 bases spanning the gap. This CDR3 is 15 amino acids long. Germline V CDR1 and CDR2: MGHDK, SYGVNS. CDR3: CASRGDTGTGNTIYF. CDR3 coding DNA: TGTGCCAGCAGGGGGGACACGGGCACTGGAAACACCATATATTTT.

V usage is TRBV6-2 or TRBV6-3 and J usage is TRBJ2-3; possible D gene TRBD2, 5 bases. The CDR3 has 13 amino acids. Germline V lookup: CDR1 MNHEY, CDR2 SVGEGT. V lost 11 bases, J lost 10 bases, and 22 bases lay in between. In DNA form, the CDR3 reads TGTGCCGGTTGCGCTGGTACTAGAACCCCGCAGTATTTT. It codes for CAGCAGTRTPQYF.

About this clonotype itself: This may be a read error: a much more frequent sequence differs by one nucleotide. This rearrangement joins TRBV28 to TRBJ1-2; 7 positions match TRBD1. Germline V gives CDR1 MDHEN, CDR2 SYDVKM. The CDR3 spans 15 residues. V shed 11 bases and J 1 base; nucleotides not matched to a gene: 13. The CDR3 spells CAGTLEGASNYGYTF. DNA of the CDR3: TGTGCCGGCACCCTTGAGGGGGCTAGTAACTATGGCTACACCTTC.

Comments on this clonotype: It may be a read error: a sequence one base away is much more abundant. V and J are TRBV7-9 and TRBJ1-4, with D possibly being TRBD1 (6 bases). This CDR3 spans 14 amino acids. The V and J ends lost 5 bases and 7 bases respectively, with 14 bases between them. Germline values: CDR1 SEHNR, CDR2 FQNEAQ (reference sequence). CDR3 DNA: TGTGCCAGCAGCCTCCTCGGGGGCTGTGAAAAACTGTTTTTT. Residues: CASSLLGGCEKLFF.